This T cell receptor (beta chain) was documented in a study of blood T cell repertoires in COVID-19. On the study more broadly: Nucleic acid was either cDNA or gDNA, and it came from T cells, B-cell-depleted T cells, or PBMCs.

Here immunoSEQ multiplex PCR was the method, and the copy in TCRdb shows in-frame clones only, minus some. The table records 160,000 or so clones, 75% to 85% of them present only once. The CDR3 runs to 17 residues. This receptor was taken from a human donor in a cohort sampled during active COVID-19. The chain carries TRBV21-1 and TRBJ2-3; TRBD1, the table's D call, was not compared with the DNA. TRBV21-1 is noted as a pseudogene. Material for sequencing was peripheral blood. The CDR3, as DNA: TGTGCCAGCAGCAAAGTTGGGACAGGGCCCATCACAGATACGCAGTATTTT. It translates to CASSKVGTGPITDTQYF.